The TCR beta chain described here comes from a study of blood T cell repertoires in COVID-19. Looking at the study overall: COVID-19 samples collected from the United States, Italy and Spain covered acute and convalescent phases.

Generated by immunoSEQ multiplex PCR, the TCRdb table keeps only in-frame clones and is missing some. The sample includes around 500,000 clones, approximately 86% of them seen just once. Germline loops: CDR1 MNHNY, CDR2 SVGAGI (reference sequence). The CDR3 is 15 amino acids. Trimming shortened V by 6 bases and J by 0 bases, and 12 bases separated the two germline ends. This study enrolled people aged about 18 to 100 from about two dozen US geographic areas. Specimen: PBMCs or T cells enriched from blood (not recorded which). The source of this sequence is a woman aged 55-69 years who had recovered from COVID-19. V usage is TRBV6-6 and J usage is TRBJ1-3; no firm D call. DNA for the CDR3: TGTGCCAGCAGACCCCGGGGTTTCTCTGGAAACACCATATATTTT. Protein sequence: CASRPRGFSGNTIYF.